This TCR beta chain was sequenced for a study of graft-versus-host responses after intestinal transplantation. The overall study: All recipients were given anti-thymocyte globulin induction, and tacrolimus and steroids were then administered for roughly three years.

Regarding the study as a whole: Graft-donor T cell macrochimerism in patients accompanied high graft-versus-host to host-versus-graft clonal ratios in allografts. GvH clones appeared in recipient marrow, some first in ileum or blood. An association linked early post-transplant HvG declines with peak circulating GvH clone levels.

Assay used: immunoSEQ multiplex PCR; TCRdb lists only in-frame clones, some missing. The data hold some 110,000 clones, with around 90% observed a single time. This clone has more than one count but fewer than ten. Its antigen is unknown. Sequenced material: unstimulated CD4+ T cells sorted from spleen or lymph node cells, taken before transplant. The sequence was obtained from a human donor who was the organ donor for an intestinal transplant.

CDR3 coding DNA: TGTGCCAGCAGCTTTTCTCAGGTGACCGGGGAGCTGTTTTTT. Its translation is CASSFSQVTGELFF. This sequence joins TRBV7-9 and TRBJ2-2; D gene uncertain. The CDR3 length is 14 residues. Per germline, CDR1 SEHNR and CDR2 FQNEAQ (reference sequence). V gave up 3 bases and J gave up 5 bases, with 10 bases separating them.